What follows are 31 T cell receptor beta chains derived from one specimen sequenced in a study of cytomegalovirus exposure and HLA in healthy donors. The PCR contained 60 Vbeta and 13 Jbeta primers. Sequencing used immunoSEQ multiplex PCR; TCRdb keeps in-frame clones, though not all of them. The top ten clones hold 4.9% of a sample with 160,000 or so clones, around 81% of them seen once. The specimen sequenced was PBMCs. Source of these receptors: a young woman in good health and CMV-seropositive.

The chain is built from TRBV5-6 and TRBJ1-1; D is possibly TRBD1 (5 bases). Germline-derived CDR1 and CDR2 are SGHDT and YYEEEE. V was trimmed by 5 bases and J by 4 bases, leaving 15 bases between them. CDR3 size: 14 residues. Here the CDR3 DNA reads TGTGCCAGCAGGCTCCAGGGTTACGGCACTGAAGCTTTCTTT. Translated, it gives CASRLQGYGTEAFF. The variable domain in full, with the rest retrieved from reference TRBV5-6 and TRBJ1-1, is DAGVTQSPTHLIKTRGQQVTLRCSPKSGHDTVSWYQQALGQGPQFIFQYYEEEERQRGNFPDRFSGHQFPNYSSELNVNALLLGDSALYLCASRLQGYGTEAFFGQGTRLTVV.

The rearrangement uses TRBV7-9 and TRBJ1-1; D is perhaps TRBD1 (5 bases). Trimming removed 2 bases at V and 1 base at J, with 8 bases between. From germline, CDR1 is SEHNR and CDR2 FQNEAQ (reference sequence). The CDR3 runs to 14 residues. DNA for the CDR3: TGTGCCAGCAGCTTAAAGGGGTCGAACACTGAAGCTTTCTTT. It specifies CASSLKGSNTEAFF.

The chain uses TRBV4-1 and TRBJ1-5; the match to TRBD1 covers 9 bases. J lost 2 bases, V lost 1 base, and 3 bases had no gene match. This CDR3 has 16 residues. From germline, CDR1 is MGHRA and CDR2 YSYEKL. The CDR3 loop reads CASSQADRGGNQPQHF. The CDR3 bases are TGCGCCAGCAGCCAAGCGGACAGGGGCGGCAATCAGCCCCAGCATTTT.

This chain connects TRBV7-2 to TRBJ1-2, with unresolved D. There are 13 residues in the CDR3. V shed 3 bases and J shed 6 bases, with 11 bases lying between them. Per the germline V gene, CDR1 is SGHTA and CDR2 is FQGNSA. The CDR3 DNA follows: TGTGCCAGCAGCTTCCGTTTTCCCCATGGCTACACCTTC. It encodes CASSFRFPHGYTF.

The chain uses TRBV19 and TRBJ2-5; 14 bases align to TRBD2. The assigned J gene may be wrong: the sequence end matches TRBJ2-7 better. The CDR3 covers 15 residues. Germline CDR1 is LNHDA and CDR2 is SQIVND (reference sequence). CDR3 residues: CASSTQGTSGGEQYF. Here the CDR3 DNA reads TGTGCCAGTAGTACCCAGGGGACTAGCGGGGGCGAGCAGTACTTC.

The genes are TRBV4-1 and TRBJ2-1; TRBD1 agrees at 7 bases. Germline CDR1 and CDR2: MGHRA and YSYEKL. With 1 base clipped from V and 9 bases from J, the junction kept 9 bases outside the gene matches. The CDR3 runs to 15 residues. The DNA of the CDR3 is TGCGCCAGCAGCCAAGCGTATGGACAGGCCGGTGAGCAGTTCTTC. Amino acid sequence: CASSQAYGQAGEQFF.

In this sample, this clone turned up once. V usage is TRBV5-1 and J usage is TRBJ2-7; 8 bases agree with TRBD2. CDR1 is SGHRS and CDR2 is YFSETQ in the germline V gene. V trimming: 5 bases; J trimming: 0 bases; junction bases outside the gene matches: 7. The CDR3 covers 15 residues. In nucleotides, the CDR3 is TGCGCCAGCAGATCGGGGGGGGGAAACTCCTACGAGCAGTACTTC. It encodes CASRSGGGNSYEQYF.

V gene TRBV6-5 combines with J gene TRBJ2-7; a possible D gene is TRBD1 (5 bases). Germline V CDR1 and CDR2: MNHEY, SVGAGI. CDR3 size: 16 residues. Trimming stripped 0 bases from V and 2 bases from J, with 14 bases between. Here the CDR3 DNA reads TGTGCCAGCAGTTACTCTGCCGAGACAGTTACCTACGAGCAGTACTTC. Protein: CASSYSAETVTYEQYF.

The chain is built from TRBV15 and TRBJ2-3; 8 bases are a match to TRBD2. V trimming: 3 bases; J trimming: 1 base; junction bases outside the gene matches: 6. CDR1 and CDR2 (germline): LNHNV, YYDKDF (reference sequence). This CDR3 contains 16 residues. The CDR3 is CATSRDSGVGTDTQYF. For the CDR3, the DNA is TGTGCCACCAGCAGGGATAGCGGGGTGGGCACAGATACGCAGTATTTT.

The V call is TRBV4-1, the J call TRBJ2-5; D perhaps matches TRBD1 (6 bases). This CDR3 region has 15 residues. The germline V gene has CDR1 MGHRA and CDR2 YSYEKL. V dropped 1 base and J dropped 4 bases, with 13 bases sitting between them. The CDR3 DNA reads as TGCGCCAGCAGCCAAGCGAGGGGGATAGGAGAGACCCAGTACTTC. Translating gives CASSQARGIGETQYF.

V and J are TRBV11-2 and TRBJ1-5, with D possibly TRBD1 on 6 matching bases. The germline V gene encodes CDR1 SGHAT and CDR2 FQNNGV. The CDR3 length is 16 residues. Deletions cut 3 bases from V and 7 bases from J, with 19 bases between. The CDR3 loop reads CASSFSPIAGAQPQHF. The CDR3 region has the DNA TGTGCCAGCAGCTTCTCCCCTATAGCGGGGGCACAGCCCCAGCATTTT. Full variable domain (remainder filled in from reference TRBV11-2 and TRBJ1-5): EAGVAQSPRYKIIEKRQSVAFWCNPISGHATLYWYQQILGQGPKLLIQFQNNGVVDDSQLPKDRFSAERLKGVDSTLKIQPAKLEDSAVYLCASSFSPIAGAQPQHFGDGTRLSIL.

The CDR3 coding sequence is TGCGCCAGCAGCCAAGGTACAACCGGGGGGGCCAACGTCCTGACTTTC. Amino acid sequence: CASSQGTTGGANVLTF. V and J are TRBV4-3 and TRBJ2-6; D not certain. Trimming took 1 base from V and 4 from J, leaving 11 bases between them. CDR3 size: 16 residues. Germline assignment: CDR1 LGHNA and CDR2 YSLEER.

The count of this clone is one. The chain links TRBV6-1 to TRBJ1-3; D uncertain. Germline V gives CDR1 MNHNS, CDR2 SASEGT. This CDR3 is built from 13 residues. V was trimmed by 7 bases and J by 0 bases, leaving 7 bases between them. CDR3 coding DNA: TGTGCCAGCATTCGGGACTCTGGAAACACCATATATTTT. Translation: CASIRDSGNTIYF.

This chain joins TRBV18 and TRBJ1-4, with 8 bases that match TRBD1. J was trimmed by 8 bases and V by 3 bases; bases with no gene match: 8. This CDR3 spans 15 amino acids. Germline V gene lookup returns CDR1 KGHSH and CDR2 LQKENI. Written as DNA, the CDR3 is TGTGCCAGCTCACCTCGACAGGGGAGAGACGAAAAACTGTTTTTT. Translated: CASSPRQGRDEKLFF.

This clone has a handful of counts. This chain's CDR3 is CASSFLVLGTATGNTIYF. The DNA of the CDR3 is TGTGCCAGCAGCTTCCTTGTTTTAGGGACAGCAACTGGAAACACCATATATTTT. V gene TRBV5-4 combines with J gene TRBJ1-3; 7 positions agree with TRBD1. The CDR3 consists of 18 residues. J was trimmed by 2 bases and V by 2 bases; bases with no gene match: 13. Per germline, CDR1 SGHNT and CDR2 YYREEE (reference sequence).

In this sample, this clone turned up once. The J gene is TRBJ1-4, the V gene TRBV7-9; 7 bases agree with TRBD1. Germline-derived CDR1 and CDR2 are SEHNR and FQNEAQ (reference sequence). V lost 4 bases to trimming and J lost 0 bases; unmatched junction nucleotides: 8. The CDR3 contains 17 residues. DNA for the CDR3: TGTGCCAGCAGCTCCAACCGACAGGGTTCAACTAATGAAAAACTGTTTTTT. It encodes CASSSNRQGSTNEKLFF.

This chain joins TRBV12-5 and TRBJ1-2, with 7 bases matching TRBD1. The CDR3 extends over 13 amino acids. Unmatched junction bases numbered 11, after V lost 9 bases and J lost 7 bases. CDR1 and CDR2 (germline): LGHNT, FRNRAP. In nucleotides, the CDR3 is TGTGCTAGCGACAGGGAGAGGAGCCTTGGCTACACCTTC. Its protein is CASDRERSLGYTF.

The chain joins TRBV7-9 to TRBJ1-1; no firm D call. The length of the CDR3 is 13 residues. CDR1 and CDR2 from the germline V gene are SEHNR and FQNEAQ (reference sequence). Trimming removed 3 bases at V and 1 base at J, with 6 bases between. The CDR3 spells CASSFNRNTEAFF. The CDR3 nucleotides are TGTGCCAGCAGCTTTAATCGGAACACTGAAGCTTTCTTT. Together with reference TRBV7-9 and TRBJ1-1, the CDR3 gives the full variable domain: DTGVSQNPRHKITKRGQNVTFRCDPISEHNRLYWYRQTLGQGPEFLTYFQNEAQLEKSRLLSDRFSAERPKGSFSTLEIQRTEQGDSAMYLCASSFNRNTEAFFGQGTRLTVV.

The chain joins TRBV5-1 to TRBJ2-5; tentatively, D is TRBD2 (6 bases). The CDR3 runs 15 residues. Trimming took 1 base from V and 4 from J, leaving 14 bases between them. CDR1 SGHRS and CDR2 YFSETQ come from the germline V gene. CDR3 in DNA: TGCGCCAGCAGCTTGTCCCAGGGAGGATCAGAGACCCAGTACTTC. This gives the protein CASSLSQGGSETQYF.

This clone was counted once. The chain employs TRBV6-1 and TRBJ1-1; possible D gene TRBD1, 6 bases. The CDR3 is 13 residues long. CDR1 and CDR2 from the germline V gene are MNHNS and SASEGT. With 6 bases removed from V and 7 bases from J, the gap between germline ends came to 15 bases. In nucleotides, the CDR3 is TGTGCCAGCAGCGGACAGAGCGTGCTTGAAGCTTTCTTT. Translating gives CASSGQSVLEAFF.

The V call is TRBV19, the J call TRBJ2-5; 8 positions agree with TRBD2. Germline V gene data show CDR1 as LNHDA and CDR2 as SQIVND (reference sequence). J was trimmed by 3 bases and V by 6 bases; bases with no gene match: 3. The CDR3 loop spans 13 amino acids. In DNA form, the CDR3 reads TGTGCCAGTAGGAACGGGGGGGAAGAGACCCAGTACTTC. This gives the protein CASRNGGEETQYF.

The V and J genes are TRBV4-2 and TRBJ1-1; 7 nucleotides agree with TRBD1. V lost 6 bases, J lost 5 bases, and 9 bases stayed unmatched. Germline V gene sequence: CDR1 LGHNA, CDR2 YNFKEQ. There are 14 residues in the CDR3. The CDR3 DNA reads TGTGCCAGCAGGGTAGCAGGGGGTAGGACTGAAGCTTTCTTT. Translated, it gives CASRVAGGRTEAFF.

The chain couples TRBV27 to TRBJ2-5; TRBD2 aligns across 12 bases. Germline V gene sequence: CDR1 MNHEY, CDR2 SMNVEV (reference sequence). The ends lost 4 bases at V and 1 base at J; junction bases unmatched: 1. CDR3 length equals 15 residues. The CDR3 loop reads CASSWGLAGQETQYF. The CDR3 nucleotides read TGTGCCAGCAGTTGGGGACTAGCGGGCCAAGAGACCCAGTACTTC.

The chain couples TRBV15 to TRBJ1-1; perhaps TRBD1 as D (6 bases). Germline CDR1 and CDR2: LNHNV and YYDKDF (reference sequence). V lost 0 bases, J lost 4 bases, and 9 bases lay in between. The CDR3 length is 14 residues. CDR3 nucleotides: TGTGCCACCAGCAGAGATCAGGGGCGCACTGAAGCTTTCTTT. It specifies CATSRDQGRTEAFF.

The chain has TRBV11-3 and TRBJ2-7; D gene unclear. Germline V CDR1 and CDR2: SGHNT, YENEEA. The CDR3 sequence is 13 residues long. Trimming stripped 2 bases from V and 6 bases from J, with 11 bases between. The CDR3 DNA follows: TGTGCCAGCAGCTTACTAGACGGTGGCGAGCAGTACTTC. Its translation: CASSLLDGGEQYF. The full variable domain, with the rest looked up from reference TRBV11-3 and TRBJ2-7, is EAGVVQSPRYKIIEKKQPVAFWCNPISGHNTLYWYLQNLGQGPELLIRYENEEAVDDSQLPKDRFSAERLKGVDSTLKIQPAELGDSAVYLCASSLLDGGEQYFGPGTRLTVT.

In its sample, this clone was seen once. This chain joins TRBV18 and TRBJ2-1, with 7 bases lining up with TRBD2. V shed 3 bases, J shed 1 base, and the junction held 3 bases outside the gene matches. The germline gives CDR1 KGHSH, CDR2 LQKENI. This CDR3 comprises 15 residues. The CDR3 sequence: CASSPGGGSYNEQFF. The CDR3 coding sequence is TGTGCCAGCTCACCGGGCGGGGGTTCCTACAATGAGCAGTTCTTC.

The V gene is TRBV19, the J gene TRBJ1-2; 9 bases fit TRBD1. V shed 5 bases, J shed 1 base, and the junction held 5 bases outside the gene matches. CDR1 is LNHDA and CDR2 is SQIVND in the germline V gene (reference sequence). The CDR3 spans 15 residues. CDR3 region: CASSPGTGLNYGYTF. The CDR3 DNA sequence: TGTGCCAGTAGTCCCGGGACAGGGCTTAACTATGGCTACACCTTC.

The chain couples TRBV13 to TRBJ2-5; D might be TRBD2 (5 bases). Trimming pared 5 bases from V and 10 bases from J, leaving 17 bases between. The CDR3 has 13 residues. CDR1 PRHDT and CDR2 FYEKMQ come from the germline V gene (reference sequence). The CDR3 coding sequence is TGTGCCAGCAGCCCCCCTAGCCGGGTGGGCCAGTACTTC. It encodes CASSPPSRVGQYF.

The J gene is TRBJ2-2, the V gene TRBV28, with TRBD1 identical over 8 bases. The CDR3 spans 16 residues. The germline gives CDR1 MDHEN, CDR2 SYDVKM. Trimming took 5 bases from V and 1 from J; bases not matched to a gene: 6. Here the CDR3 reads CASSITGTGNTGELFF. For the CDR3, the DNA is TGTGCCAGCAGTATCACCGGGACAGGGAACACCGGGGAGCTGTTTTTT.

V gene TRBV7-9 combines with J gene TRBJ1-4, with D tentatively TRBD1 (5 bases). The CDR3 spans 18 residues. Per the germline V gene, CDR1 is SEHNR and CDR2 is FQNEAQ (reference sequence). V was clipped by 1 base and J by 8 bases, with 23 bases between them. The CDR3 is CASSLVDIKSSLEEKLFF. The CDR3 DNA reads as TGTGCCAGCAGCTTAGTGGACATCAAGTCGTCGTTGGAAGAAAAACTGTTTTTT.

The chain employs TRBV10-3 and TRBJ2-4; 8 bases match TRBD2. Germline V gene sequence: CDR1 ENHRY, CDR2 SYGVKD. With 6 bases clipped from V and 8 bases from J, the junction kept 9 bases outside the gene matches. The CDR3 sequence is 14 residues long. CDR3: CAIRNDGSGDIQYF. CDR3 nucleotide sequence: TGTGCCATCAGAAACGACGGTAGCGGGGACATTCAGTACTTC.